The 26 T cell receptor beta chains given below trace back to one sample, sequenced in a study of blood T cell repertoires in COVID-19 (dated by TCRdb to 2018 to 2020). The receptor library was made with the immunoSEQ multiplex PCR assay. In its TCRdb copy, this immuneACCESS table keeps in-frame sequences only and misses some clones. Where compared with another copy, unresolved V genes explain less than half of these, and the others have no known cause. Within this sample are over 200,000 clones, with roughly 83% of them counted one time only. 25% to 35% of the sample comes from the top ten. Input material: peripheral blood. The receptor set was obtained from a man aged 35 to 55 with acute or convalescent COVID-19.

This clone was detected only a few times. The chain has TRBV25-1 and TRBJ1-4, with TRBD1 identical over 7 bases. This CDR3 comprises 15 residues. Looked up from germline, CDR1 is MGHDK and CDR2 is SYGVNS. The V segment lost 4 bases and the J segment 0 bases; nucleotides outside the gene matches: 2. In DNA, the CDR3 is TGTGCCAGCAGTGTCGGACAGGCAACTAATGAAAAACTGTTTTTT. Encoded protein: CASSVGQATNEKLFF.

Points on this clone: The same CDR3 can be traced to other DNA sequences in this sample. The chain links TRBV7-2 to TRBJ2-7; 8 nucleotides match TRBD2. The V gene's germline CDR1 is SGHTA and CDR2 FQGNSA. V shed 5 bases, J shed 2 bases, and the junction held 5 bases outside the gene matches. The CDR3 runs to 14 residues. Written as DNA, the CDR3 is TGTGCCAGCAGCCTCATAGCGGGAACCTACGAGCAGTACTTC. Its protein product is CASSLIAGTYEQYF.

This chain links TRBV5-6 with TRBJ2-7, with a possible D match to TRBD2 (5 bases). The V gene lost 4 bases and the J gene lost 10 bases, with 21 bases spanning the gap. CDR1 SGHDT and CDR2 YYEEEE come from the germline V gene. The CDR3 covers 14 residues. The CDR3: CASSTPGLDGFQYF. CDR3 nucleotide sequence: TGTGCCAGCAGCACCCCTGGACTGGACGGGTTTCAGTACTTC.

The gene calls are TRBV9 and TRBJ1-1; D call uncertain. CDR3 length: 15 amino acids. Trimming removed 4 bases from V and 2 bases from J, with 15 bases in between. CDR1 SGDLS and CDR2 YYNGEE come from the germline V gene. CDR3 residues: CASSPLGNLNTEAFF. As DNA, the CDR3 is TGTGCCAGCAGCCCCCTGGGCAATCTTAACACTGAAGCTTTCTTT.

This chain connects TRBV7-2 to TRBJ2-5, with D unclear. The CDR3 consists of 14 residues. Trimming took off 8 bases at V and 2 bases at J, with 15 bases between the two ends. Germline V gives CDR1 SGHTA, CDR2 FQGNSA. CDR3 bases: TGTGCCAGCTCCCCCGTGGTTACTCAAGAGACCCAGTACTTC. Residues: CASSPVVTQETQYF. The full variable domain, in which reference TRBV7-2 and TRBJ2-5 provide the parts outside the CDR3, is GAGVSQSPSNKVTEKGKDVELRCDPISGHTALYWYRQSLGQGLEFLIYFQGNSAPDKSGLPSDRFSAERTGGSVSTLTIQRTQQEDSAVYLCASSPVVTQETQYFGPGTRLLVL.

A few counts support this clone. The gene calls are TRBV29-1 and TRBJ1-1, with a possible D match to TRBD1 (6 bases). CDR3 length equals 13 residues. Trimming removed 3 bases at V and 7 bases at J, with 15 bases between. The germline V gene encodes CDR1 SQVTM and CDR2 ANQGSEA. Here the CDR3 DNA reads TGCAGCGTTGATCCGAGGGGGTTAGGTGAAGCTTTCTTT. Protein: CSVDPRGLGEAFF.

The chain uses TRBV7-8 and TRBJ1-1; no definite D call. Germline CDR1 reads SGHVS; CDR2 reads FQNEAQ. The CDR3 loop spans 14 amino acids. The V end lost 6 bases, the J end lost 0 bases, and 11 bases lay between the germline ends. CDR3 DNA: TGTGCCAGCAGTATATTCTTAATGAACACTGAAGCTTTCTTT. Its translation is CASSIFLMNTEAFF.

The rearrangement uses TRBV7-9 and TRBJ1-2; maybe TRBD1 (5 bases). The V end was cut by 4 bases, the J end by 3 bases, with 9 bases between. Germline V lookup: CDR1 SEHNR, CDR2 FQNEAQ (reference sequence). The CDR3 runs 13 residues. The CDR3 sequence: CASSSGQHYGYTF. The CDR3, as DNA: TGTGCCAGCAGCTCCGGACAACACTATGGCTACACCTTC.

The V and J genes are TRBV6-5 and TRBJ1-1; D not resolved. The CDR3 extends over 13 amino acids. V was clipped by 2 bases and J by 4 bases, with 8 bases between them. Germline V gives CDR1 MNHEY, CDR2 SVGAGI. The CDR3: CASSYEGITEAFF. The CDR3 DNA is TGTGCCAGCAGTTACGAGGGAATCACTGAAGCTTTCTTT.

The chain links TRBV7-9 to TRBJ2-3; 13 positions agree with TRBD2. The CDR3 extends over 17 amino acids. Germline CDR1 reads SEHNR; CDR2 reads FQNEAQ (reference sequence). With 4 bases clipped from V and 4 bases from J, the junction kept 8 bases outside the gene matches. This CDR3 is CASSSGLAGIVADTQYF. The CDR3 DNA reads TGTGCCAGCAGCTCGGGACTAGCGGGAATAGTGGCAGATACGCAGTATTTT.

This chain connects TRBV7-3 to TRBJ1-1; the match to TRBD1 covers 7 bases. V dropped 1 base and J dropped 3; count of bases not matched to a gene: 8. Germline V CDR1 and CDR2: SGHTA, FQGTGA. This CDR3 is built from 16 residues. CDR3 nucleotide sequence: TGTGCCAGCAGCTTAAGGGCCGGGACAGCTCACACTGAAGCTTTCTTT. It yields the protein CASSLRAGTAHTEAFF.

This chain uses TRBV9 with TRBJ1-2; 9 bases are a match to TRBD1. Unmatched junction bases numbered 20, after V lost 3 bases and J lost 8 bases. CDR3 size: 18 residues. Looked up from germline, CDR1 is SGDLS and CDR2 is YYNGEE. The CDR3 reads CASSAPSGQGLMPVGYTF. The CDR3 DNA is TGTGCCAGCAGCGCCCCCTCGGGACAGGGCCTAATGCCGGTCGGCTACACCTTC.

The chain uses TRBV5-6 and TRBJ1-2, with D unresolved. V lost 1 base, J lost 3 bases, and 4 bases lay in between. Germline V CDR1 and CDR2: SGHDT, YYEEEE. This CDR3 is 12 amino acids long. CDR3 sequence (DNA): TGTGCCAGCAGCTTGCGGGACTATGGCTACACCTTC. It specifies CASSLRDYGYTF.

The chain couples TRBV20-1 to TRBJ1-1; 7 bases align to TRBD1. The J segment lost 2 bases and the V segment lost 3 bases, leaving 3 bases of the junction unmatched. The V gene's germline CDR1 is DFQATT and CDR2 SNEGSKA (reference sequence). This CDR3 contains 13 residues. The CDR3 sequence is CSASNRGNTEAFF. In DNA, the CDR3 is TGCAGTGCTAGTAACAGGGGCAACACTGAAGCTTTCTTT.

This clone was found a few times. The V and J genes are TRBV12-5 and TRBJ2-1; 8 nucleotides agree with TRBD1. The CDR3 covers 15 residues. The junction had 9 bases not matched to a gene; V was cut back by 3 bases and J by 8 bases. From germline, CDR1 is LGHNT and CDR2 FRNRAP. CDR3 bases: TGTGCTAGTGGTTTTGACAGGGGTTACTCCGATGAGCAGTTCTTC. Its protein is CASGFDRGYSDEQFF.

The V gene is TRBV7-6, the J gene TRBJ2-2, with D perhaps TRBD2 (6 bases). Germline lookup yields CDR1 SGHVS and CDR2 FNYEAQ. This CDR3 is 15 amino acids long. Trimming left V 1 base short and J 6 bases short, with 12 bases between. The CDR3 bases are TGTGCCAGCAGCTTAGTTGCGGCGGGATCCGGGGAGCTGTTTTTT. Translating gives CASSLVAAGSGELFF.

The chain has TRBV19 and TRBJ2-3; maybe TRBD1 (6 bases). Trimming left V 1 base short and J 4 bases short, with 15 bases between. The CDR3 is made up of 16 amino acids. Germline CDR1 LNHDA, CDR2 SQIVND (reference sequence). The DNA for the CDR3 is TGTGCCAGTAGTATAGGGGGGCAGGGGAGAGCAGATACGCAGTATTTT. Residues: CASSIGGQGRADTQYF. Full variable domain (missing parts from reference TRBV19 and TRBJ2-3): DGGITQSPKYLFRKEGQNVTLSCEQNLNHDAMYWYRQDPGQGLRLIYYSQIVNDFQKGDIAEGYSVSREKKESFPLTVTSAQKNPTAFYLCASSIGGQGRADTQYFGPGTRLTVL.

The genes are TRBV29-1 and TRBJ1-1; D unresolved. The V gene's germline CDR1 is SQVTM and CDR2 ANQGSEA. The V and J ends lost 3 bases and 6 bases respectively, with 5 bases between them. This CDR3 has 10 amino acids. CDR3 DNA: TGCAGCGTTGATCCTCCTGAAGCTTTCTTT. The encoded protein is CSVDPPEAFF.

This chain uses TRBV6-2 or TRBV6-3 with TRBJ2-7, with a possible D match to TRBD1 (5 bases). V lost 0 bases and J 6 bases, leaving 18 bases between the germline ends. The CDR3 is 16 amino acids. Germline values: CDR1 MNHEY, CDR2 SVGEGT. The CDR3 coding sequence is TGTGCCAGCAGTTACTCGATAACAGGACCCCCTGGCGAGCAGTACTTC. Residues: CASSYSITGPPGEQYF.

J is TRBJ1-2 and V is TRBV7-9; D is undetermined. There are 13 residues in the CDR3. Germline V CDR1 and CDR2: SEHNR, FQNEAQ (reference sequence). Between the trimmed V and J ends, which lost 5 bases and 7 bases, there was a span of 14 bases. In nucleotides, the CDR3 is TGTGCCAGCAGCCACCCGGGAGCCGGTGGCTACACCTTC. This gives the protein CASSHPGAGGYTF.

The CDR3 DNA is TGTGCCAGCAGATGGACAGGGGGAGAGACCCAGTACTTC. It codes for CASRWTGGETQYF. The J gene is TRBJ2-5, the V gene TRBV2; the match to TRBD1 covers 10 bases. This CDR3 has 13 residues. The trim removed 6 bases at V and 4 bases at J, leaving 2 bases unmatched. Germline CDR1 reads SNHLY; CDR2 reads FYNNEI. The variable domain in full, with the rest retrieved from reference TRBV2 and TRBJ2-5, is EPEVTQTPSHQVTQMGQEVILRCVPISNHLYFYWYRQILGQKVEFLVSFYNNEISEKSEIFDDQFSVERPDGSNFTLKIRSTKLEDSAMYFCASRWTGGETQYFGPGTRLLVL.

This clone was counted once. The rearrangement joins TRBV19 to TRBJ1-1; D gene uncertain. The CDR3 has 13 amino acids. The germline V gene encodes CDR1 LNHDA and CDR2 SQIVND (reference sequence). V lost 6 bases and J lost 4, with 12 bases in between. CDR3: CASRPRRTTEAFF. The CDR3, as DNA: TGTGCCAGTAGGCCACGGAGGACCACTGAAGCTTTCTTT. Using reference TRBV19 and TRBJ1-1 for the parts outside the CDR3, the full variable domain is DGGITQSPKYLFRKEGQNVTLSCEQNLNHDAMYWYRQDPGQGLRLIYYSQIVNDFQKGDIAEGYSVSREKKESFPLTVTSAQKNPTAFYLCASRPRRTTEAFFGQGTRLTVV.

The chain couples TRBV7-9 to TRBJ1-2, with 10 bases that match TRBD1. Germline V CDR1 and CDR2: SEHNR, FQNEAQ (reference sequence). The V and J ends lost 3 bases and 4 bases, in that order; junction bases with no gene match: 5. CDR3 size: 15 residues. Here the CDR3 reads CASSLRTGGGYGYTF. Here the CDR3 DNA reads TGTGCCAGCAGCTTGCGGACAGGGGGAGGCTATGGCTACACCTTC.

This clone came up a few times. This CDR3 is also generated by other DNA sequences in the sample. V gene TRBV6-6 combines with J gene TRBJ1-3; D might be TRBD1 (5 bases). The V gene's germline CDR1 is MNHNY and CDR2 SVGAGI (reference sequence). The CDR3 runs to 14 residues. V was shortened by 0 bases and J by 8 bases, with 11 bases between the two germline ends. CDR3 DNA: TGTGCCAGCAGTTACTCGTCACGGGGGGACACCATATATTTT. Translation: CASSYSSRGDTIYF.

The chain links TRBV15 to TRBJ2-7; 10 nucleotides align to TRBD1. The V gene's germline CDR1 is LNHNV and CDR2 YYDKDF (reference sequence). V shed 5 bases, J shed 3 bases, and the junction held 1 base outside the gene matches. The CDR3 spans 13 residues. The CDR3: CATSRDRGYEQYF. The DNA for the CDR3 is TGTGCCACCAGCCGGGACAGGGGCTACGAGCAGTACTTC.

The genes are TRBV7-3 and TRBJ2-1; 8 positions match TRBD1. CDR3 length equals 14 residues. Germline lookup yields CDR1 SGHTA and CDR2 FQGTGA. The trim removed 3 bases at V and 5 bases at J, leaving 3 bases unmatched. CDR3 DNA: TGTGCCAGCAGCTTGGGACAGGTCGACAATGAGCAGTTCTTC. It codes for CASSLGQVDNEQFF. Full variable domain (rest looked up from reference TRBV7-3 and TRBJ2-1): GAGVSQTPSNKVTEKGKYVELRCDPISGHTALYWYRQSLGQGPEFLIYFQGTGAADDSGLPNDRFFAVRPEGSVSTLKIQRTERGDSAVYLCASSLGQVDNEQFFGPGTRLTVL.